This T cell receptor (beta chain) appears in the sequencing data of a study of radiation and T cells in renal cell carcinoma (dated by TCRdb to the early 2020s). In terms of the full investigation: The samples were obtained from a clinical trial, where primary renal cell carcinomas were treated with 15 Gy stereotactic body radiation therapy and then removed by nephrectomy 4 weeks afterward. In total, about 50 samples, comprising 26 tumors and some 27 peripheral blood samples, were subjected to TCR beta sequencing. In the 53 samples combined, 4 million to 5 million unique CDR3 nucleotide sequences were found, encoding 2.5 million or so unique CDR3 amino acid sequences.

TCR beta libraries were generated from genomic DNA with the immunoSEQ kit, following the manufacturer's recommendations. For library preparation, a first multiplex PCR was performed with proprietary primers, followed by a second PCR in which unique barcodes were added, and bead cleanups were performed after each round. A kit-provided positive control reaction and a negative control reaction were included in every sample batch. The final libraries underwent checking on an Agilent 4200 TapeStation D1000 ScreenTape, volumetric pooling, and quantification by qPCR. Sequencing ran on an Illumina NextSeq500 with a MidOutput 150-cycle cartridge, using 156 Read1 and 15 Index1 cycles with kit custom primers. The pooled library was loaded at roughly 1 pM with about 20% PhiX control spiked in. The original methods were these. Vendor-processed data were analyzed in R, and a clonotype was defined as all T cells sharing the same CDR3 nucleotide sequence. For clone abundance analyses, frequencies were normalized to the 10,000 most abundant clones per sample. Public T cell clones, which averaged fewer than five per sample, were excluded before analysis. Tumor-enriched clonotypes and baseline blood-enriched clonotypes were defined as those with an abundance difference of at least 32-fold between compartments. A beta-binomial differential abundance model was used to identify clonotypes that expanded or contracted between blood time points. Tumor-blood repertoire similarity was measured with the Baroni-Urbani and Buser coefficient, and group comparisons used two-tailed Wilcoxon tests in R. TCRdb carries this immuneACCESS record with in-frame sequences only. Its versions omit some clonotypes, under half of them owing to an unresolved V gene in the studies checked, with the rest unexplained. The DNA was the basis for D and trimming; V, J and clone size are from that table. This sample comprises 120,000 or so clones, about four fifths of them detected only once. The ten largest make up about 5.3% of the sample.

This clone appeared a single time. The target of this receptor is not known. Per-nucleotide qualities are absent, and no much larger clonotype sits a single base away. This specimen's time point label, per the study, means: blood 2 weeks post-SBRT. The sample's treatment or condition label is to be understood as: 15 Gy SBRT to primary tumor, nephrectomy 4 weeks later. To follow tumor-enriched clonotypes, peripheral blood was collected serially from radiation-treated patients at baseline and again at 2 weeks and 4 weeks after SBRT. Renal cell carcinoma with clear cell pathology was present in all patients. Genomic DNA for TCR sequencing was prepared using the QIAamp DNA Blood Mini Kit (Qiagen). Samples were included in the analyses only if all quality control checks were passed. Reading the germline V gene gives CDR1 MDHEN and CDR2 SYDVKM. Including cysteine and phenylalanine, the CDR3 has 16 amino acids. The read is trimmed to its CDR3 DNA, 48 bases read in frame from base 1. Trimming accounts for 7 bases at V and 1 base at J, while the number of junction bases matched to no gene is 11.

Here is what the overall study found, with its caveats: The single-armed trial design could not address effects of radiation dose or scheduling on the TCR repertoire. Tracking of blood repertoire dynamics stopped at roughly 29 days after treatment, with no follow-up past that point. In blood, the top tumor clonotypes increased between baseline and 2 weeks post-radiation and then shrank by 4 weeks, which suggests that tumor-resident clones expanded only transiently. Because pretreatment tumor biopsies were not available, the baseline intratumoral presence of clonotypes could not be determined.

The rearranged chain carries TRBV28 and TRBJ2-3, with 7 bases matching TRBD2. This TCR came from a man between 45 and 60 years old with renal cell carcinoma. The sequencing here drew on blood, taken from a patient whose treatment included radiotherapy and nephrectomy. The DNA sequence is as follows: TGTGCCAGCACAGACCCCGGGACTACGGGCACAGATACGCAGTATTTT. The translation is CASTDPGTTGTDTQYF.